This T cell receptor beta chain derives from a study of cytomegalovirus exposure and HLA in healthy donors. Across the whole study: Falling in the Caucasian-associated ancestry cluster were 81% of under 450 genotyped donors.

In the PCR, 60 Vbeta and 13 Jbeta primers were used. This table comes from immunoSEQ multiplex PCR, and its TCRdb copy is limited to in-frame clones, with some not included. This sample has 100,000 to 150,000 clones, with roughly four fifths found just once. This CDR3 spans 15 amino acids. Germline V gives CDR1 GTSNPN, CDR2 SVGIG (reference sequence). V lost 4 bases to trimming and J lost 2 bases; unmatched junction nucleotides: 9. The sample comprised PBMCs. This receptor was taken from a boy between 10 and 17 years old in good health and CMV-seronegative. This chain connects TRBV30 to TRBJ1-2, with 8 bases fitting TRBD1. Here the CDR3 reads CAWNTPRTGNYGYTF. The CDR3 nucleotides are TGTGCCTGGAACACCCCCCGGACAGGGAACTATGGCTACACCTTC.